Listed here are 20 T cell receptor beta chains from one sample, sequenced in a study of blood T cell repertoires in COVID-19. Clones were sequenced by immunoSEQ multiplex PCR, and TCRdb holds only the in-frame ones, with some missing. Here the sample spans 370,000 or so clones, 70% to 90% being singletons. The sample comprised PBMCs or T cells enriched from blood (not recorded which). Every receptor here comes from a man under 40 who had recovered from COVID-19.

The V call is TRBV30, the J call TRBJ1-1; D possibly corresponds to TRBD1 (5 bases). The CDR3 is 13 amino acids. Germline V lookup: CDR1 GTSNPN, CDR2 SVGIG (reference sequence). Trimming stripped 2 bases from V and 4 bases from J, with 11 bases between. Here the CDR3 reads CAWSRIGVTEAFF. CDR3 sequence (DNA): TGTGCCTGGAGTCGAATAGGGGTCACTGAAGCTTTCTTT.

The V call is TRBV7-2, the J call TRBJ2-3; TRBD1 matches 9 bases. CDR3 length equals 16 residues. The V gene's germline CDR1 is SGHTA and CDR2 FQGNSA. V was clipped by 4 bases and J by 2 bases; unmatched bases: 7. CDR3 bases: TGTGCCAGCAGCTCCCGGACAGGGGTACCCACAGATACGCAGTATTTT. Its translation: CASSSRTGVPTDTQYF.

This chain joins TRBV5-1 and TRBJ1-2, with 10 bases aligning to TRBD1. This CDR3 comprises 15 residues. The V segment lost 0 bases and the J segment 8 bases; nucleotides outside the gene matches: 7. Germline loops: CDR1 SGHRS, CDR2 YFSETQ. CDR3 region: CASSLEDRGSRGYTF. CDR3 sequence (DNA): TGCGCCAGCAGCTTGGAGGACAGGGGGTCTCGGGGCTACACCTTC.

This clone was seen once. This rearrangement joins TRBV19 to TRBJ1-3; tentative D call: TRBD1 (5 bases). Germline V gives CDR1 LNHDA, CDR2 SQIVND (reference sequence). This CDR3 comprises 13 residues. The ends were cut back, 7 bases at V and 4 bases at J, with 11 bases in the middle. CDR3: CASKQAQGNTIYF. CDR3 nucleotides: TGTGCCAGTAAACAGGCCCAAGGAAACACCATATATTTT.

The CDR3 DNA sequence: TGTGCCAGCAGCGACCACGTCCGGGGGCAGCGGGGGAGCACAGATACGCAGTATTTT. Translated, it gives CASSDHVRGQRGSTDTQYF. The V call is TRBV9, the J call TRBJ2-3; 8 bases are shared with TRBD2. V dropped 3 bases and J dropped 0; count of bases not matched to a gene: 15. CDR3 length equals 19 residues. Germline values: CDR1 SGDLS, CDR2 YYNGEE.

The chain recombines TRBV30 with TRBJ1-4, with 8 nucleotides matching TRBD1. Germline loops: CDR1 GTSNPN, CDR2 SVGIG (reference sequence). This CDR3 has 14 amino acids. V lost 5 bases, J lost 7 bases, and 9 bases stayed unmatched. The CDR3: CAWPTGEGGEKLFF. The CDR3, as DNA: TGTGCCTGGCCGACAGGGGAAGGGGGTGAAAAACTGTTTTTT.

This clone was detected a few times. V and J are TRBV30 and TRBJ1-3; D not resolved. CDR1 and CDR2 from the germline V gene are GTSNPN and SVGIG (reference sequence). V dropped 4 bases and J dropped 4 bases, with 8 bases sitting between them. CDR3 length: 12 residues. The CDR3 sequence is CAWNMRGNTIYF. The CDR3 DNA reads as TGTGCCTGGAACATGCGGGGAAACACCATATATTTT.

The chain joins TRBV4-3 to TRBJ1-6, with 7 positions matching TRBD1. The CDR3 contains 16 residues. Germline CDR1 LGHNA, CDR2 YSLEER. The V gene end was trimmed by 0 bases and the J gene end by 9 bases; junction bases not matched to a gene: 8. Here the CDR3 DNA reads TGCGCCAGCAGCCAAGATCAAGGGGGCGCCGGTTCACCCCTCCACTTT. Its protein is CASSQDQGGAGSPLHF.

Written as DNA, the CDR3 is TGTGCCAGTAGTACGATGGGACAGGACGGGTCACCCCTCCACTTT. It codes for CASSTMGQDGSPLHF. The gene calls are TRBV19 and TRBJ1-6; 8 nucleotides align to TRBD1. CDR1 and CDR2 from the germline V gene are LNHDA and SQIVND (reference sequence). The V and J ends lost 4 bases and 10 bases, in that order; junction bases with no gene match: 9. The CDR3 contains 15 residues.

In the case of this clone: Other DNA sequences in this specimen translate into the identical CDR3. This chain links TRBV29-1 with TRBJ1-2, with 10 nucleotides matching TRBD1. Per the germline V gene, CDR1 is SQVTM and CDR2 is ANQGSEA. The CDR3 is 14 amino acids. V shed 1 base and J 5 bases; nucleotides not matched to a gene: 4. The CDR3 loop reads CSVEGRGQGYGYTF. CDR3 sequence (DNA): TGCAGCGTTGAAGGGCGGGGACAGGGGTATGGCTACACCTTC.

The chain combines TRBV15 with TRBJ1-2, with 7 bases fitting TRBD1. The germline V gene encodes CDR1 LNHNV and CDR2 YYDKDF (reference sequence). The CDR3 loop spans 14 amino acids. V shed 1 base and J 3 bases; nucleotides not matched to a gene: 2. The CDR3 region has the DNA TGTGCCACCAGCAGAGGGGGGACAGACTATGGCTACACCTTC. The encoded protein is CATSRGGTDYGYTF.

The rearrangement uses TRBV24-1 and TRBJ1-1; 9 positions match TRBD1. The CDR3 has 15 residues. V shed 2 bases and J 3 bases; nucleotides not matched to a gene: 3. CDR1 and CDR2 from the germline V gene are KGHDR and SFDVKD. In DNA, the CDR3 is TGTGCCACCAGTGATTCCCGGACAGGGGACACTGAAGCTTTCTTT. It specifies CATSDSRTGDTEAFF.

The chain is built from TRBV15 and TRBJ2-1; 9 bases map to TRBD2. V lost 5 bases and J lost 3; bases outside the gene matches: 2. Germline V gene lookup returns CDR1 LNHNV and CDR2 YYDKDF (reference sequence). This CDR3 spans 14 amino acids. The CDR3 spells CATSLAGLYNEQFF. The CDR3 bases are TGTGCCACCAGCCTAGCGGGGCTCTACAATGAGCAGTTCTTC.

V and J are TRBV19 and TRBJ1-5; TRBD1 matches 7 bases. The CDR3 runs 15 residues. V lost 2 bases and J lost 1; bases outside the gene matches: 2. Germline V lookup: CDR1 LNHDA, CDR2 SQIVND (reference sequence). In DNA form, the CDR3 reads TGTGCCAGTAGTATAACCAGGGGGAGCAATCAGCCCCAGCATTTT. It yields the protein CASSITRGSNQPQHF.

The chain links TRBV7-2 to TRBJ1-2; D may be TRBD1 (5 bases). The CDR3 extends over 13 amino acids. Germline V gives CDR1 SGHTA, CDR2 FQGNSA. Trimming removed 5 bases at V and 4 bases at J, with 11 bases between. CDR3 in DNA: TGTGCCAGCAGCCGGGGGGGTCTCTATGGCTACACCTTC. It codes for CASSRGGLYGYTF.

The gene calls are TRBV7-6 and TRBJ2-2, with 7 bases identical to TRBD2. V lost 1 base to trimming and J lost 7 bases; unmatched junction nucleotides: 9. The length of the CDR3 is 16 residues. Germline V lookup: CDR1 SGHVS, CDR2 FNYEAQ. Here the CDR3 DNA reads TGTGCCAGCAGCTTAGGGGGGGGACCCGGAGACGGGGAGCTGTTTTTT. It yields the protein CASSLGGGPGDGELFF.

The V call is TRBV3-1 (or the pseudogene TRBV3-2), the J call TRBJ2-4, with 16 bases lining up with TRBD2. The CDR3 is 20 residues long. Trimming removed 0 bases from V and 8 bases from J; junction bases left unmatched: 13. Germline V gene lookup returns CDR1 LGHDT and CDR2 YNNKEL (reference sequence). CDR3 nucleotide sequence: TGTGCCAGCAGCCAAGAGGGACTAGCGGGGGGGCGGTCGTCTGGGCACATTCAGTACTTC. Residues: CASSQEGLAGGRSSGHIQYF.

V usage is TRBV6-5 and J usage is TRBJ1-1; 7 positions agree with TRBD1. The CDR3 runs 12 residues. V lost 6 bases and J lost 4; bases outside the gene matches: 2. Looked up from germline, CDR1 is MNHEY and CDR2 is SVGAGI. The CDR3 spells CASRTGSTEAFF. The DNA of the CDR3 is TGTGCCAGCAGGACAGGGAGCACTGAAGCTTTCTTT.

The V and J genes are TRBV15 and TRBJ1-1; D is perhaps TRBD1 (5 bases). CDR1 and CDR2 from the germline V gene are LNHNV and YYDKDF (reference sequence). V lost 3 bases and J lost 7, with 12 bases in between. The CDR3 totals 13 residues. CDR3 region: CATSRTPDSEAFF. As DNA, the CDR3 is TGTGCCACCAGCAGGACCCCAGACAGTGAAGCTTTCTTT.

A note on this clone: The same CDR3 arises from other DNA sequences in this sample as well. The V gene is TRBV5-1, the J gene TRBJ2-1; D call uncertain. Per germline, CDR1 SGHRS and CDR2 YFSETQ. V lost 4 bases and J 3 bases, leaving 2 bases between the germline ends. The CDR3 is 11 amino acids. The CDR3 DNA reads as TGCGCCAGCAGCCTCTACAATGAGCAGTTCTTC. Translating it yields CASSLYNEQFF.